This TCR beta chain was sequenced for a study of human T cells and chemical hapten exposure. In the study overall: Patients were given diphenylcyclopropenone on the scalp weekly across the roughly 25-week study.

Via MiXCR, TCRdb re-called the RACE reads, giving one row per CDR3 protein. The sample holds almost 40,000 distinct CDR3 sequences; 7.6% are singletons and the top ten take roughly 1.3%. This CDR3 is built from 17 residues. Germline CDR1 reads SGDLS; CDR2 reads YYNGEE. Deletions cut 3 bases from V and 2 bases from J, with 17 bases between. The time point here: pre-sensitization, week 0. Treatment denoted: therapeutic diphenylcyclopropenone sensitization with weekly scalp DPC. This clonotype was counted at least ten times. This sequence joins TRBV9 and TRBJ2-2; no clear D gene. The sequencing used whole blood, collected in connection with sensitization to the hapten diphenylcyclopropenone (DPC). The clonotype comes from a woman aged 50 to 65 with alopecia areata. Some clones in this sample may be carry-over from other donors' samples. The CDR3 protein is CASSARRSGLNTGELFF. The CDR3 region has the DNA TGTGCCAGCAGCGCCCGTAGATCGGGTCTCAACACCGGGGAGCTGTTTTTT.